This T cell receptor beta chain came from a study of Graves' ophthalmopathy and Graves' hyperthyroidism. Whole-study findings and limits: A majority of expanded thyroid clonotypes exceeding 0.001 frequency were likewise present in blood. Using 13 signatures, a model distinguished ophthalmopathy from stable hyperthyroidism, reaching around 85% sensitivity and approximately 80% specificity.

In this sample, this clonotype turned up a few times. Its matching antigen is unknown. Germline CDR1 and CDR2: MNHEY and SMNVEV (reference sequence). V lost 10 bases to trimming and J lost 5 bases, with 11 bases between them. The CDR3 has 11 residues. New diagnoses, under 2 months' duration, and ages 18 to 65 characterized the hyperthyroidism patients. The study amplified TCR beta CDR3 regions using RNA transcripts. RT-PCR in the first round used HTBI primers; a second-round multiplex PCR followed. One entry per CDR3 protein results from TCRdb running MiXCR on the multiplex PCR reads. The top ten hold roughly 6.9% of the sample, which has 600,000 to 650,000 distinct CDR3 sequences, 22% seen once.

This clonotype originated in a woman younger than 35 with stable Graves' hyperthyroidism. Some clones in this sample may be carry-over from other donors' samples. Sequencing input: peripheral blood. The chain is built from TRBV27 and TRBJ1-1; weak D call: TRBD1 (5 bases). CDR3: CAIRGGTEAFF. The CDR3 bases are TGTGCCATCCGGGGGGGAACTGAAGCTTTCTTT.